Presented here are 27 T cell receptor beta chains from one specimen sequenced in a study of graft-versus-host responses after intestinal transplantation. Sequencing was performed with immunoSEQ multiplex PCR; in TCRdb, only in-frame clones are kept and a portion is missing. The sample carries 20,000 to 25,000 clones, roughly 89% recorded once. The sample was PBMCs, taken about 69 days after intestinal transplantation. These receptors were taken from a human patient who received an intestinal transplant, so some T cells may come from the graft donor.

This clone has just a few counts. V gene TRBV7-9 combines with J gene TRBJ1-1, with TRBD1 matching over 8 bases. The CDR3 is 13 amino acids. Germline values: CDR1 SEHNR, CDR2 FQNEAQ (reference sequence). The ends lost 5 bases at V and 8 bases at J; junction bases unmatched: 7. CDR3 bases: TGTGCCAGCAGCCCGGGGGGACAGGTCGAAGCTTTCTTT. Translation: CASSPGGQVEAFF.

In this sample, this clone turned up a few times. This chain uses TRBV19 with TRBJ1-1, with TRBD1 matching 9 bases. V shed 6 bases and J 5 bases; nucleotides not matched to a gene: 1. The germline V gene encodes CDR1 LNHDA and CDR2 SQIVND (reference sequence). The length of the CDR3 is 12 residues. CDR3 region: CASRTGGTEAFF. The CDR3 DNA is TGTGCCAGTAGGACAGGGGGTACTGAAGCTTTCTTT.

The chain couples TRBV7-9 to TRBJ1-2; weak D call: TRBD1 (6 bases). This CDR3 comprises 15 residues. V lost 1 base to trimming and J lost 2 bases, with 11 bases between them. CDR1 SEHNR and CDR2 FQNEAQ come from the germline V gene (reference sequence). CDR3 sequence (DNA): TGTGCCAGCAGCTTAGTACAGGGAGTAAACTATGGCTACACCTTC. This sequence encodes CASSLVQGVNYGYTF.

CDR3 residues: CASSQQGPDTQYF. DNA for the CDR3: TGCGCCAGCAGCCAACAGGGGCCAGATACGCAGTATTTT. The chain has TRBV4-1 and TRBJ2-3, with TRBD1 as a possible D gene (6 bases). The CDR3 sequence is 13 residues long. V was clipped by 2 bases and J by 4 bases, with 7 bases between them. The germline V gene encodes CDR1 MGHRA and CDR2 YSYEKL.

The CDR3 DNA reads as TGTGCCTGCCCCGGACAGGGCAGCGAGCAGTACTTC. Its protein product is CACPGQGSEQYF. V gene TRBV30 combines with J gene TRBJ2-7, with 8 bases fitting TRBD1. Germline assignment: CDR1 GTSNPN and CDR2 SVGIG (reference sequence). The CDR3 runs to 12 residues. The junction had 7 bases not matched to a gene; V was cut back by 6 bases and J by 6 bases.

CDR3 coding DNA: TGTGCCAGCTCTCCCCAGGCCCAGGAGCCCCAGCATTTT. This encodes CASSPQAQEPQHF. The chain links TRBV6-4 to TRBJ1-5; no definite D call. The CDR3 is 13 residues long. Trimming took off 8 bases at V and 8 bases at J, with 16 bases between the two ends. The germline gives CDR1 MRHNA, CDR2 SNTAGT.

The rearrangement uses TRBV9 and TRBJ2-3, with 10 bases lining up with TRBD2. Germline V CDR1 and CDR2: SGDLS, YYNGEE. CDR3 length: 19 residues. V lost 1 base and J lost 3; bases outside the gene matches: 14. CDR3 coding DNA: TGTGCCAGCAGCGTAAGTGGCTCCCTAGCGGGGGCCATTACAGATACGCAGTATTTT. This sequence encodes CASSVSGSLAGAITDTQYF.

V is TRBV30 and J is TRBJ2-5, with TRBD1 matching 7 bases. The V and J ends lost 0 bases and 5 bases, in that order; junction bases with no gene match: 3. The germline gives CDR1 GTSNPN, CDR2 SVGIG (reference sequence). There are 13 residues in the CDR3. CDR3 protein: CAWSVQGTETQYF. The CDR3 coding sequence is TGTGCCTGGAGTGTACAGGGGACGGAGACCCAGTACTTC.

The chain has TRBV4-3 and TRBJ2-6; TRBD1 is a possible D gene (6 bases). The germline CDR1 and CDR2 sequences are LGHNA and YSLEER. V shed 0 bases and J shed 5 bases, with 14 bases lying between them. The CDR3 consists of 17 residues. CDR3 protein: CASSQDGGGEWANVLTF. In nucleotides, the CDR3 is TGCGCCAGCAGCCAAGATGGTGGGGGCGAGTGGGCCAACGTCCTGACTTTC.

CDR3 nucleotides: TGTGCCAGCAGCTTGGCACTACAACTACAGGGGTGGCATGGCTACACCTTC. This encodes CASSLALQLQGWHGYTF. The chain is built from TRBV7-2 and TRBJ1-2; 7 nucleotides agree with TRBD1. Germline V gene data show CDR1 as SGHTA and CDR2 as FQGNSA. This CDR3 comprises 17 residues. The V and J ends lost 3 bases and 6 bases, in that order; junction bases with no gene match: 16.

The rearrangement uses TRBV4-3 and TRBJ1-6, with 12 bases fitting TRBD1. The trim removed 1 base at V and 8 bases at J, leaving 6 bases unmatched. The CDR3 runs to 17 residues. The V gene's germline CDR1 is LGHNA and CDR2 YSLEER. For the CDR3, the DNA is TGCGCCAGCAGCCAAGTCGGGACAGGGGGCTTTTATTCACCCCTCCACTTT. This gives the protein CASSQVGTGGFYSPLHF.

V usage is TRBV6-6 and J usage is TRBJ1-2, with TRBD1 as a possible D gene (5 bases). The CDR3 runs to 14 residues. Germline V gives CDR1 MNHNY, CDR2 SVGAGI (reference sequence). V lost 0 bases and J 4 bases, leaving 9 bases between the germline ends. The CDR3, as DNA: TGTGCCAGCAGTTACTCGGGGGGAGGCTATGGCTACACCTTC. It is translated as CASSYSGGGYGYTF.

This clone was observed once. Here the CDR3 DNA reads TGTGCCAGCAGTTACTCCCGGGTACCAAGAAACACTGAAGCTTTCTTT. Residues: CASSYSRVPRNTEAFF. The chain employs TRBV6-5 and TRBJ1-1; no reliable D call. Germline V gives CDR1 MNHEY, CDR2 SVGAGI. V lost 0 bases and J 2 bases, leaving 13 bases between the germline ends. This CDR3 comprises 16 residues.

The chain employs TRBV19 and TRBJ1-1, with 9 bases lining up with TRBD1. Germline lookup yields CDR1 LNHDA and CDR2 SQIVND (reference sequence). V lost 6 bases to trimming and J lost 3 bases; unmatched junction nucleotides: 5. The CDR3 is 14 amino acids. CDR3 DNA sequence: TGTGCCAGTAGATATAACAGGGGGCACACTGAAGCTTTCTTT. Its protein is CASRYNRGHTEAFF. Looking up the rest from reference TRBV19 and TRBJ1-1 gives the full variable domain: DGGITQSPKYLFRKEGQNVTLSCEQNLNHDAMYWYRQDPGQGLRLIYYSQIVNDFQKGDIAEGYSVSREKKESFPLTVTSAQKNPTAFYLCASRYNRGHTEAFFGQGTRLTVV.

The chain uses TRBV19 and TRBJ1-1; the match to TRBD1 covers 9 bases. This CDR3 spans 16 amino acids. Germline V gene sequence: CDR1 LNHDA, CDR2 SQIVND (reference sequence). The junction had 8 bases not matched to a gene; V was cut back by 1 base and J by 5 bases. CDR3 nucleotides: TGTGCCAGTAGTATAGGGTCCGGGACAGGGAAGACTGAAGCTTTCTTT. Its translation: CASSIGSGTGKTEAFF.

The chain recombines TRBV9 with TRBJ2-6; TRBD1 aligns across 9 bases. The CDR3 totals 16 residues. V lost 0 bases to trimming and J lost 4 bases; unmatched junction nucleotides: 2. The V gene's germline CDR1 is SGDLS and CDR2 YYNGEE. CDR3 in amino acids: CASSVGTGEGANVLTF. DNA of the CDR3: TGTGCCAGCAGCGTAGGGACAGGGGAAGGGGCCAACGTCCTGACTTTC.

The rearrangement joins TRBV11-3 to TRBJ2-7, with a possible D match to TRBD1 (5 bases). From germline, CDR1 is SGHNT and CDR2 YENEEA. The V end was cut by 3 bases, the J end by 7 bases, with 10 bases between. The CDR3 has 12 amino acids. CDR3 coding DNA: TGTGCCAGCAGCTTTCCACAGGAAGAGCAGTACTTC. This sequence encodes CASSFPQEEQYF.

The chain uses TRBV21-1 and TRBJ1-2; the DNA was not used to check the table's D call, TRBD1. TRBV21-1 is a known pseudogene. The CDR3 loop spans 14 amino acids. This chain's CDR3 is CASSKEGANYGYTF. The CDR3 region has the DNA TGTGCCAGCAGCAAAGAGGGGGCGAACTATGGCTACACCTTC.

The genes are TRBV27 and TRBJ2-3; 7 bases line up with TRBD2. Trimming cost V 8 bases and J 0 bases; bases outside gene matches: 2. The CDR3 has 13 residues. Germline CDR1 and CDR2: MNHEY and SMNVEV (reference sequence). CDR3 nucleotide sequence: TGTGCCAGCCTAGCGGAAAGCACAGATACGCAGTATTTT. This sequence encodes CASLAESTDTQYF.

The gene calls are TRBV9 and TRBJ2-3, with 8 bases lining up with TRBD2. Trimming at V came to 4 bases and at J to 4 bases, leaving 8 bases not matched to a gene. The CDR3 totals 15 residues. Germline assignment: CDR1 SGDLS and CDR2 YYNGEE. CDR3 region: CASSPQRGTPDTQYF. The CDR3, as DNA: TGTGCCAGCAGCCCCCAGCGGGGGACTCCAGATACGCAGTATTTT. Complete variable domain (other parts from reference TRBV9 and TRBJ2-3): DSGVTQTPKHLITATGQRVTLRCSPRSGDLSVYWYQQSLDQGLQFLIQYYNGEERAKGNILERFSAQQFPDLHSELNLSSLELGDSALYFCASSPQRGTPDTQYFGPGTRLTVL.

The V gene is TRBV10-3, the J gene TRBJ1-3, with a tentative D call TRBD1 (5 bases). This CDR3 region has 17 residues. V lost 0 bases and J lost 2, with 14 bases in between. Germline assignment: CDR1 ENHRY and CDR2 SYGVKD. CDR3 protein: CAISESTVGPPGNTIYF. Written as DNA, the CDR3 is TGTGCCATCAGTGAGTCGACCGTGGGGCCACCTGGAAACACCATATATTTT.

This chain connects TRBV9 to TRBJ2-1; 9 nucleotides agree with TRBD1. V trimming: 3 bases; J trimming: 2 bases; junction bases outside the gene matches: 3. Germline V lookup: CDR1 SGDLS, CDR2 YYNGEE. The CDR3 has 15 residues. The DNA of the CDR3 is TGTGCCAGCAGCGGCCGGGACAGGGCCTACAATGAGCAGTTCTTC. This gives the protein CASSGRDRAYNEQFF.

Here the CDR3 reads CASSEAGQGDPSGDAIYF. In DNA form, the CDR3 reads TGTGCCAGCAGTGAAGCTGGACAGGGGGACCCCTCCGGGGACGCCATATATTTT. The chain recombines TRBV6-1 with TRBJ1-3; 10 nucleotides agree with TRBD1. V lost 0 bases and J lost 11; bases outside the gene matches: 16. Germline CDR1 is MNHNS and CDR2 is SASEGT. This CDR3 is 18 amino acids long.

The CDR3 loop reads CSVDSRRRDHNEQFF. CDR3 nucleotide sequence: TGCAGCGTTGACTCCCGACGGCGAGATCACAATGAGCAGTTCTTC. The chain combines TRBV29-1 with TRBJ2-1; D gene uncertain. This CDR3 region has 15 residues. CDR1 and CDR2 (germline): SQVTM, ANQGSEA. Trimming pared 3 bases from V and 5 bases from J, leaving 17 bases between.

The rearrangement uses TRBV6-1 and TRBJ2-1, with 8 bases fitting TRBD2. The germline V gene encodes CDR1 MNHNS and CDR2 SASEGT. Trimming cost V 2 bases and J 8 bases; bases outside gene matches: 11. The CDR3 is made up of 16 amino acids. This CDR3 reads CASSEMERGLLDEQFF. The CDR3 DNA sequence: TGTGCCAGCAGTGAAATGGAGCGGGGGTTACTCGATGAGCAGTTCTTC.

The CDR3: CASSDSSGGNEQFF. DNA of the CDR3: TGTGCCAGCAGTGACTCTAGCGGGGGGAATGAGCAGTTCTTC. The chain has TRBV6-4 and TRBJ2-1, with TRBD2 identical over 10 bases. The germline gives CDR1 MRHNA, CDR2 SNTAGT. The V gene end was trimmed by 0 bases and the J gene end by 7 bases; junction bases not matched to a gene: 0. The CDR3 totals 14 residues.

There are a few counts of this clone. The gene calls are TRBV10-3 and TRBJ2-2; maybe TRBD2 (6 bases). Germline CDR1 and CDR2: ENHRY and SYGVKD. V dropped 10 bases and J dropped 6 bases, with 18 bases sitting between them. The CDR3 spans 14 residues. DNA of the CDR3: TGTGCCACTGCCCCTCGGGGGTGGGCCGGGGAGCTGTTTTTT. Protein: CATAPRGWAGELFF.